This entry describes one T cell receptor (beta chain). The antigen is undetermined. The data stem from a study of Ad26.COV2.S vaccination and SARS-CoV-2 variants. The study, taken as a whole, reports: Non-spike TCR breadth was similar in vaccine and placebo recipients. It was vaccine recipients, not placebo recipients, who had the higher spike-specific TCR breadth.

Data came from immunoSEQ multiplex PCR; TCRdb stores just in-frame clones and leaves some out. The repertoire has about 320,000 clones, just over 85% of them found once; the top ten carry more than 1.5%. The germline V gene encodes CDR1 SGDLS and CDR2 YYNGEE. The CDR3 is 14 residues long. Trimming took 0 bases from V and 4 from J, leaving 11 bases between them. Specified treatment: about 20 received Ad26.COV2.S at low or high dose, single or two shots; about 5 received placebo; per-sample allocation not given. Day 63 after the first vaccine or placebo injection was the time point for sampling. The receptor was derived from a person between 18 and 59 years old who received the Ad26.COV2.S COVID-19 vaccine or a placebo. The starting material was peripheral blood, obtained in a trial of Ad26.COV2.S vaccine versus placebo. The V call is TRBV9, the J call TRBJ2-7, with D perhaps being TRBD1 or TRBD2 (5 bases each). The DNA for the CDR3 is TGTGCCAGCAGCGTAGCTACTGGGGGATACGAGCAGTACTTC. It translates to CASSVATGGYEQYF. The full variable domain, its missing parts supplied by reference TRBV9 and TRBJ2-7, is DSGVTQTPKHLITATGQRVTLRCSPRSGDLSVYWYQQSLDQGLQFLIQYYNGEERAKGNILERFSAQQFPDLHSELNLSSLELGDSALYFCASSVATGGYEQYFGPGTRLTVT.